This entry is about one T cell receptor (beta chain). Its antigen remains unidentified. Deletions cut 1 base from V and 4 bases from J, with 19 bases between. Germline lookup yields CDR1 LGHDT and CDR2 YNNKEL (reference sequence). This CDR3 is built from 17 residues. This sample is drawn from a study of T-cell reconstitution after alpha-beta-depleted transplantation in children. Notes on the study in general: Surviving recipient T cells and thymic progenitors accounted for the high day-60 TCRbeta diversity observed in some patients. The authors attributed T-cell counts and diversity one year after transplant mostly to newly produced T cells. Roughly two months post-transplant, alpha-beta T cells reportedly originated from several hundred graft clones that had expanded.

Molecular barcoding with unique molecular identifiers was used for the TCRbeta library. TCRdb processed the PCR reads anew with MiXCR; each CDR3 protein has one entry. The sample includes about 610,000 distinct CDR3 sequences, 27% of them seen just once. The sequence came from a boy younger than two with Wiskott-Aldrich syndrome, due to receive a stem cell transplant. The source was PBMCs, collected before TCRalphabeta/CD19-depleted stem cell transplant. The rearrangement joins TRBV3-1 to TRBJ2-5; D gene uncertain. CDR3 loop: CASSQVTVFDRGETQYF. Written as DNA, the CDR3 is TGTGCCAGCAGCCAAGTCACAGTCTTCGATCGTGGAGAGACCCAGTACTTC.